The entry below describes one T cell receptor beta chain. The antigen remains unidentified. Before sequencing took place, the ViraFEST assay used viral peptide pools to expand antigen-specific CD4+ T cells. Scientists isolated CD4+ T cells after a roughly nine-day culture period ended. PCR showed that the person got SARS-CoV-2 infection at some point between March and December 2020. The data belong to a study of vaccination effects on CD4 cells after COVID-19. The protocol was immunoSEQ multiplex PCR, while the TCRdb copy is restricted to in-frame clones and leaves out a portion. The sample lists more than 35,000 clones, roughly four fifths occurring once. Germline loops: CDR1 SEHNR, CDR2 FQNEAQ (reference sequence). Trimming took 4 bases from V and 2 from J, leaving 13 bases between them. The length of the CDR3 is 15 residues.

This sequence originates from a human donor who had a prior SARS-CoV-2 infection. The V gene is TRBV7-9, the J gene TRBJ2-3; weak D call: TRBD2 (6 bases). The specimen was CD4+ T cells from PBMCs cultured with a peptide pool, collected before COVID-19 vaccination. The CDR3 DNA sequence: TGTGCCAGCAGCTCCCCGGGCGGGAACACAGATACGCAGTATTTT. Translation gives CASSSPGGNTDTQYF. Drawing the rest from reference TRBV7-9 and TRBJ2-3, the complete variable domain is DTGVSQNPRHKITKRGQNVTFRCDPISEHNRLYWYRQTLGQGPEFLTYFQNEAQLEKSRLLSDRFSAERPKGSFSTLEIQRTEQGDSAMYLCASSSPGGNTDTQYFGPGTRLTVL.